Shown below are 28 T cell receptor beta chains from a single sample sequenced in a study of blood T cells in healthy people across ages. Alongside a J-beta primer mix, a sample-barcoded 5' primer served in a second PCR lasting about 7 to 12 cycles. MiXCR was run by TCRdb on the 5' RACE reads, yielding one entry per CDR3 protein. The sample lists about 680,000 distinct CDR3 sequences; around half were seen once. The sample was blood. The receptors here all came from a woman aged 60-75 years in good health.

This clonotype was detected ten times or more. The rearrangement joins TRBV7-2 to TRBJ2-7; D is undetermined. The germline gives CDR1 SGHTA, CDR2 FQGNSA. There are 13 residues in the CDR3. Trimming took off 5 bases at V and 2 bases at J, with 10 bases between the two ends. The CDR3 bases are TGTGCCAGCAGCCTCCGGGTCCCCTACGAGCAGTACTTC. This translates into CASSLRVPYEQYF.

The chain employs TRBV7-2 and TRBJ2-1, with D perhaps TRBD1 or TRBD2 (5 bases each). The CDR3 is made up of 14 amino acids. The germline V and J ends were trimmed by 2 bases and 7 bases, with 12 bases remaining between them. Germline V gene data show CDR1 as SGHTA and CDR2 as FQGNSA. The CDR3 reads CASSLRGVENEQFF. CDR3 DNA sequence: TGTGCCAGCAGCTTAAGGGGAGTGGAGAATGAGCAGTTCTTC. The full variable domain, with the rest looked up from reference TRBV7-2 and TRBJ2-1, is GAGVSQSPSNKVTEKGKDVELRCDPISGHTALYWYRQSLGQGLEFLIYFQGNSAPDKSGLPSDRFSAERTGGSVSTLTIQRTQQEDSAVYLCASSLRGVENEQFFGPGTRLTVL.

The gene calls are TRBV5-1 and TRBJ2-1, with 9 bases fitting TRBD2. The CDR3 is made up of 15 amino acids. The V gene's germline CDR1 is SGHRS and CDR2 YFSETQ. Trimming took 0 bases from V and 4 from J; bases not matched to a gene: 2. CDR3 coding DNA: TGCGCCAGCAGCTTGGCTAGCGGGAAATACAATGAGCAGTTCTTC. Amino acid sequence: CASSLASGKYNEQFF.

The chain employs TRBV9 and TRBJ2-5; no reliable D call. This CDR3 is built from 14 residues. Germline V gives CDR1 SGDLS, CDR2 YYNGEE. Trimming stripped 3 bases from V and 5 bases from J, with 14 bases between. CDR3 amino acids: CASSAHDLGETQYF. The DNA of the CDR3 is TGTGCCAGCAGCGCACATGACTTGGGGGAGACCCAGTACTTC.

The gene calls are TRBV5-6 and TRBJ2-1; D may correspond to TRBD1 or TRBD2 (6 bases each). CDR1 is SGHDT, CDR2 YYEEEE, per germline. Trimming took 3 bases from V and 12 from J, leaving 16 bases between them. The CDR3 runs to 13 residues. The CDR3 nucleotides read TGTGCCAGCAGCTGGATGGGGGGCGGCCGGCAGTTCTTC. This codes for CASSWMGGGRQFF.

This clonotype was seen more than once but under ten times. V is TRBV7-2 and J is TRBJ2-3; weak D call: TRBD2 (6 bases). Germline V CDR1 and CDR2: SGHTA, FQGNSA. The CDR3 contains 16 residues. The V end lost 2 bases, the J end lost 0 bases, and 12 bases lay between the germline ends. CDR3 DNA sequence: TGTGCCAGCAGCTTACGCCGGCTAGCGAGCACAGATACGCAGTATTTT. Protein product: CASSLRRLASTDTQYF.

V and J are TRBV7-2 and TRBJ2-4; 9 nucleotides match TRBD1. The J call may be wrong; the DNA end is better matched by TRBJ2-7. The CDR3 runs 15 residues. The germline V gene has CDR1 SGHTA and CDR2 FQGNSA. For the CDR3, the DNA is TGTGCCAGCGTGGTGACCGGGACAGGGCCCTACGAGCAGTACTTC. Translation: CASVVTGTGPYEQYF.

This chain links TRBV29-1 with TRBJ1-2; D perhaps matches TRBD1 (6 bases). The CDR3 runs to 13 residues. Trimming left V 5 bases short and J 0 bases short, with 10 bases between. From germline, CDR1 is SQVTM and CDR2 ANQGSEA. The CDR3 sequence: CSVRQGSNYGYTF. The CDR3 bases are TGCAGCGTTAGGCAGGGGTCTAACTATGGCTACACCTTC.

This chain links TRBV5-6 with TRBJ1-6; 11 bases align to TRBD1. The CDR3 length is 14 residues. V lost 4 bases to trimming and J lost 6 bases; unmatched junction nucleotides: 0. Germline-derived CDR1 and CDR2 are SGHDT and YYEEEE. DNA for the CDR3: TGTGCCAGCAGCGGACAGGGGGCTAATTCACCCCTCCACTTT. The encoded protein is CASSGQGANSPLHF.

The chain is built from TRBV9 and TRBJ2-1, with D possibly being TRBD2 (6 bases). V lost 0 bases and J lost 2, with 15 bases in between. Per the germline V gene, CDR1 is SGDLS and CDR2 is YYNGEE. The CDR3 has 17 residues. The CDR3 DNA reads TGTGCCAGCAGCGTAGGTCCCCCCGGACTACCCTACAATGAGCAGTTCTTC. Protein sequence: CASSVGPPGLPYNEQFF.

V and J are TRBV6-5 and TRBJ2-5, with 7 bases that match TRBD2. This CDR3 is 14 amino acids long. The trim removed 5 bases at V and 0 bases at J, leaving 3 bases unmatched. The germline V gene has CDR1 MNHEY and CDR2 SVGAGI. The CDR3 nucleotides read TGTGCCAGCAGTCCGGGACTACACCAAGAGACCCAGTACTTC. Protein sequence: CASSPGLHQETQYF.

This clonotype has a handful of counts. The chain carries TRBV5-1 and TRBJ2-7; 8 positions match TRBD2. Losses at the gene ends were 4 bases for V and 1 base for J; bases not matched to a gene: 10. The germline gives CDR1 SGHRS, CDR2 YFSETQ. The CDR3 sequence is 16 residues long. This CDR3 reads CASSGAGGLPSYEQYF. CDR3 coding DNA: TGCGCCAGCAGCGGCGCGGGAGGCCTCCCTTCCTACGAGCAGTACTTC.

This clonotype was seen only a few times. This sequence joins TRBV29-1 and TRBJ2-3, with D possibly called TRBD1 or TRBD2 (6 bases each). CDR1 and CDR2 (germline): SQVTM, ANQGSEA. The CDR3 is made up of 14 amino acids. V was cut by 8 bases and J by 2 bases, with 17 bases left in between. CDR3 amino acids: CSTRGLDITDTQYF. The CDR3 coding sequence is TGCAGCACCAGGGGACTGGATATCACAGATACGCAGTATTTT.

Turning to this clonotype: Compared with germline, one end of the junction differs, possibly owing to a read error. The chain is built from TRBV20-1 and TRBJ2-6, with D unclear. CDR3 length equals 14 residues. The germline CDR1 and CDR2 sequences are DFQATT and SNEGSKA (reference sequence). The CDR3 is CNAREGSGANVLTF. The DNA for the CDR3 is TGCAATGCTAGAGAAGGGTCTGGGGCCAACGTCCTGACTTTC.

The chain joins TRBV6-5 to TRBJ2-5, with D possibly TRBD1 on 6 matching bases. The DNA end favors TRBJ2-7, so the J call may be wrong. CDR3 size: 13 residues. Looked up from germline, CDR1 is MNHEY and CDR2 is SVGAGI. The CDR3 loop is CASSDGQGNEQYF. CDR3 coding DNA: TGTGCCAGCAGTGACGGGCAGGGGAACGAGCAGTACTTC.

The J gene is TRBJ1-1, the V gene TRBV5-1; 7 nucleotides line up with TRBD1. From germline, CDR1 is SGHRS and CDR2 YFSETQ. There are 14 residues in the CDR3. V lost 6 bases, J lost 9 bases, and 14 bases stayed unmatched. CDR3 sequence (DNA): TGCGCCAGCATCCTCACATTGGGGACAGCCAAAGCTTTCTTT. As protein: CASILTLGTAKAFF.

V gene TRBV5-1 combines with J gene TRBJ2-4; 13 positions match TRBD2. The CDR3 length is 16 residues. The trim removed 4 bases at V and 7 bases at J, leaving 8 bases unmatched. CDR1 and CDR2 (germline): SGHRS, YFSETQ. CDR3 loop: CASSPLTSGRLNIQYF. DNA for the CDR3: TGCGCCAGCAGCCCCTTGACTAGCGGGAGGCTGAACATTCAGTACTTC.

J is TRBJ2-7 and V is TRBV12-3 or TRBV12-4; D tentatively fits TRBD1 or TRBD2 (5 bases each). This CDR3 comprises 15 residues. The V end was cut by 4 bases, the J end by 1 base, with 14 bases between. The CDR3, as DNA: TGTGCCAGCAGTTCCCATCGGGACGGGTCCTACGAGCAGTACTTC. It specifies CASSSHRDGSYEQYF.

V and J are TRBV7-3 and TRBJ2-1; 11 positions match TRBD2. This CDR3 contains 15 residues. Germline V gene sequence: CDR1 SGHTA, CDR2 FQGTGA. J was trimmed by 7 bases and V by 3 bases; bases with no gene match: 5. The CDR3 bases are TGTGCCAGCAGCTTGGGTAGCGGGAGGGTAAATGAGCAGTTCTTC. Its protein is CASSLGSGRVNEQFF.

The table lists this clonotype with a few counts. V usage is TRBV7-8 and J usage is TRBJ2-7, with D possibly being TRBD2 (5 bases). The germline V gene has CDR1 SGHVS and CDR2 FQNEAQ. CDR3 length: 14 residues. V lost 2 bases and J 1 base, leaving 9 bases between the germline ends. CDR3 amino acids: CASSLSGDSYEQYF. In DNA form, the CDR3 reads TGTGCCAGCAGCTTATCCGGGGATTCCTACGAGCAGTACTTC.

The count of this clonotype is one. V is TRBV3-1 and J is TRBJ2-5, with a weak D call TRBD2 (6 bases). CDR3 size: 13 residues. Germline CDR1 and CDR2: LGHDT and YNNKEL (reference sequence). The V end lost 1 base, the J end lost 9 bases, and 12 bases lay between the germline ends. DNA of the CDR3: TGTGCCAGCAGCCAAGGGGCGGAGGGAGCCCAGTACTTC. This sequence encodes CASSQGAEGAQYF.

This clonotype was seen just once. J is TRBJ2-5 and V is TRBV6-2 or TRBV6-3; D possibly corresponds to TRBD1 (5 bases). V lost 0 bases and J lost 11, with 16 bases in between. The CDR3 has 14 residues. CDR1 is MNHEY, CDR2 SVGEGT, per germline. The CDR3 DNA reads TGTGCCAGCAGTTACTCTAAAGGGGAAAATGAGCAGTACTTC. This encodes CASSYSKGENEQYF.

This clonotype was seen more than once but under ten times. This chain uses TRBV6-1 with TRBJ2-7; D might be TRBD1 (6 bases). CDR3 size: 13 residues. CDR1 and CDR2 (germline): MNHNS, SASEGT. Trimming took 8 bases from V and 0 from J, leaving 11 bases between them. CDR3 sequence (DNA): TGTGCCAGCGGTCGGGACAACTCCTACGAGCAGTACTTC. Residues: CASGRDNSYEQYF.

This clonotype was seen a handful of times. The V call is TRBV5-1, the J call TRBJ2-7; TRBD2 agrees at 8 bases. Trimming at V came to 0 bases and at J to 2 bases, leaving 7 bases not matched to a gene. CDR3 size: 16 residues. The germline V gene has CDR1 SGHRS and CDR2 YFSETQ. This CDR3 is CASSLEGLGRAYEQYF. The CDR3 DNA reads TGCGCCAGCAGCTTGGAGGGACTAGGAAGAGCCTACGAGCAGTACTTC.

This chain uses TRBV12-3 or TRBV12-4 with TRBJ2-4; 10 nucleotides match TRBD1. CDR3 length equals 14 residues. The trim removed 7 bases at V and 13 bases at J, leaving 13 bases unmatched. The CDR3 spells CASNNKGQGWEQYF. In nucleotides, the CDR3 is TGTGCCAGCAATAACAAGGGACAGGGGTGGGAGCAGTACTTC.

V gene TRBV7-2 combines with J gene TRBJ1-1, with 7 nucleotides matching TRBD1. Per germline, CDR1 SGHTA and CDR2 FQGNSA. The V and J ends lost 2 bases and 6 bases, in that order; junction bases with no gene match: 3. This CDR3 region has 13 residues. The CDR3 sequence: CASSLRQGPEAFF. CDR3 DNA sequence: TGTGCCAGCAGCTTAAGACAGGGACCTGAAGCTTTCTTT.

The J gene is TRBJ2-3, the V gene TRBV27; TRBD2 agrees at 8 bases. Germline V lookup: CDR1 MNHEY, CDR2 SMNVEV (reference sequence). J lost 1 base, V lost 6 bases, and 6 bases had no gene match. CDR3 length: 15 amino acids. This CDR3 is CASRQAGAGTDTQYF. The CDR3 DNA follows: TGTGCCAGCAGACAAGCGGGGGCCGGCACAGATACGCAGTATTTT.

This rearrangement joins TRBV5-1 to TRBJ2-1, with D possibly being TRBD2 (7 bases). This CDR3 comprises 16 residues. Between the trimmed V and J ends, which lost 5 bases and 6 bases, there was a span of 21 bases. CDR1 and CDR2 (germline): SGHRS, YFSETQ. The CDR3 reads CASRPPGGQKRNEQFF. In nucleotides, the CDR3 is TGCGCCAGCAGGCCCCCCGGGGGGCAAAAGCGCAATGAGCAGTTCTTC.